This T cell receptor beta chain was found in a study of blood T cell repertoires in COVID-19. The overall study: Donors in the United States, Italy and Spain gave samples during acute or convalescent COVID-19. T cells, B-cell-depleted T cells, or PBMCs supplied cDNA or gDNA.

As originally analysed: Amplifying reference gene primers gave estimates of nucleated cell counts. Some clones are missing from TCRdb's copy, which holds only in-frame ones; the method was immunoSEQ multiplex PCR. V, J and clone size were drawn from that table, and D and trimming were deduced from the DNA. The repertoire holds approximately 500,000 clones, roughly nine tenths seen once, with less than 9% in the top ten. Seattle's enrolled individuals joined amid active infection and were then monitored longitudinally. V lost 8 bases to trimming and J lost 4 bases, with 14 bases between them. This CDR3 region has 13 residues. Germline loops: CDR1 LNHDA, CDR2 SQIVND (reference sequence).

The chain employs TRBV19 and TRBJ1-1, with a tentative D call TRBD1 (6 bases). Sequenced sample: peripheral blood. The sequence was obtained from a woman between 45 and 65 years old with COVID-19, enrolled during active disease. DNA of the CDR3: TGTGCCAGTTTCGGACAGCTTCCCACTGAAGCTTTCTTT. It translates to CASFGQLPTEAFF.